This paragraph reports one T cell receptor beta chain. The record originates from a study of blood T cell repertoires in COVID-19. The overall study: The study drew acute and convalescent COVID-19 samples from the United States, Italy and Spain. PBMCs, B-cell-depleted T cells, or T cells provided the cDNA or gDNA that made up the material.

CDR3 length equals 14 residues. The V end lost 4 bases, the J end lost 2 bases, and 12 bases lay between the germline ends. Germline V gene data show CDR1 as SGHNT and CDR2 as YYREEE (reference sequence). The authors' processing: Estimates of nucleated cell counts were drawn from the amplification of reference gene primers. The assay was immunoSEQ multiplex PCR, and TCRdb's table has in-frame clones only and misses some. Clone size and the V and J calls come from that table; the DNA yielded D and trimming. The table has some 200,000 clones, 65% to 90% seen once; the top ten hold 1.4%. The V call is TRBV5-4, the J call TRBJ1-2; the D gene is possibly TRBD1 (6 bases). Sequencing input: peripheral blood. This receptor was identified in a woman between 40 and 55 years old who had recovered from COVID-19. In nucleotides, the CDR3 is TGTGCCAGCAGCCCCGCGGGGGCGAACTATGGCTACACCTTC. Translated, it gives CASSPAGANYGYTF.